A selection of T cell receptor beta chains follows, all from one sample in a study of shared clonotypes between healthy human individuals. Clones were sequenced by immunoSEQ multiplex PCR, and TCRdb holds only the in-frame ones, with some missing. The sample contains hundreds of thousands of clones, approximately 96% of which appear only once. Sequenced sample: naive CD8+ T cells sorted from blood. Receptors were obtained from a woman aged 30 to 39 in good health. Both conserved end residues are trimmed from each CDR3. Size tells how often a clone was seen (once, few, many) or the class of an expanded clone, and some rows leave it out.

cdr3_length: 14
v_call: TRBV6-1
clone_size: NA
j_call: TRBJ2-5
cdr3_aa: ASSAYPRTSEETQY

cdr3_length: 14
v_call: TRBV4-1
clone_size: NA
j_call: TRBJ2-1
cdr3_aa: ASSQPPGAADNEQF

cdr3_length: 14
v_call: TRBV6-6
clone_size: NA
j_call: TRBJ2-7
cdr3_aa: ASSSKTSGRGYEQY

cdr3_length: 11
v_call: TRBV7-6
clone_size: NA
j_call: TRBJ2-7
cdr3_aa: ASSRTVRYEQY

cdr3_length: 14
v_call: TRBV19
clone_size: NA
j_call: TRBJ2-2
cdr3_aa: ASSIDGGGNTGELF

cdr3_length: 12
v_call: TRBV27
clone_size: NA
j_call: TRBJ1-5
cdr3_aa: ASSLRQGNQPQH

cdr3_length: 13
v_call: TRBV19
clone_size: NA
j_call: TRBJ2-3
cdr3_aa: ASSSLAGWEDTQY

cdr3_length: 13
v_call: TRBV7-9
clone_size: NA
j_call: TRBJ1-4
cdr3_aa: ASSSEGNANEKLF

cdr3_length: 12
v_call: TRBV7-9
clone_size: once
j_call: TRBJ2-7
cdr3_aa: ASSARDWGDEQY

cdr3_length: 10
v_call: TRBV30
clone_size: NA
j_call: TRBJ2-1
cdr3_aa: ALDHGVDEQF

cdr3_length: 10
v_call: TRBV28
clone_size: NA
j_call: TRBJ2-7
cdr3_aa: ASSYREVEQY

cdr3_length: 15
v_call: TRBV28
clone_size: NA
j_call: TRBJ1-5
cdr3_aa: ASSPTSDRVRFQPQH

cdr3_length: 10
v_call: TRBV29-1
clone_size: NA
j_call: TRBJ1-2
cdr3_aa: SVEGYEYGYT

cdr3_length: 12
v_call: TRBV5-1
clone_size: NA
j_call: TRBJ2-7
cdr3_aa: ASSSAGGRYEQY

cdr3_length: 13
v_call: TRBV5-6
clone_size: NA
j_call: NA
cdr3_aa: ASSLSSSGSHEQY

cdr3_length: 14
v_call: TRBV28
clone_size: NA
j_call: TRBJ1-6
cdr3_aa: ASTHEIWGSGSPLH

cdr3_length: 15
v_call: TRBV7-8
clone_size: NA
j_call: TRBJ2-5
cdr3_aa: ASSLEGVAGEEETQY

cdr3_length: 10
v_call: TRBV5-1
clone_size: NA
j_call: TRBJ2-7
cdr3_aa: ASSLEGNEQY

cdr3_length: 12
v_call: TRBV12-1
clone_size: once
j_call: TRBJ2-1
cdr3_aa: ASKASGSYNEQF

cdr3_length: 14
v_call: TRBV27
clone_size: NA
j_call: TRBJ2-7
cdr3_aa: ASSLITGTNIYEQY

cdr3_length: 13
v_call: TRBV28
clone_size: NA
j_call: TRBJ2-1
cdr3_aa: ALPGWEILYNEQF

cdr3_length: 14
v_call: TRBV2
clone_size: NA
j_call: TRBJ2-7
cdr3_aa: ASSESETAWHYEQY

cdr3_length: 12
v_call: TRBV5-5
clone_size: NA
j_call: TRBJ1-2
cdr3_aa: ASSGGEGNYGYT

cdr3_length: 10
v_call: TRBV9
clone_size: NA
j_call: TRBJ2-1
cdr3_aa: ASSLEGNEQF